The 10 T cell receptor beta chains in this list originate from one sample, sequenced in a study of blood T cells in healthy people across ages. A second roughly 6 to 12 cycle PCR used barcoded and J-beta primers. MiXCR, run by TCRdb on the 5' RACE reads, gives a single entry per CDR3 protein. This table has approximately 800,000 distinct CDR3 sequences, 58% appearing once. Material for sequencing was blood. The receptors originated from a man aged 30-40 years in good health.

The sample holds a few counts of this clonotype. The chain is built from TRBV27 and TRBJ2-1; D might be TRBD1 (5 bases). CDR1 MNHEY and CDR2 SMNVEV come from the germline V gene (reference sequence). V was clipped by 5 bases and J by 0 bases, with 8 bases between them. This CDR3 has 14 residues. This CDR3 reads CASSVDSSYNEQFF. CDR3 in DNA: TGTGCCAGCAGTGTTGACAGCTCCTACAATGAGCAGTTCTTC.

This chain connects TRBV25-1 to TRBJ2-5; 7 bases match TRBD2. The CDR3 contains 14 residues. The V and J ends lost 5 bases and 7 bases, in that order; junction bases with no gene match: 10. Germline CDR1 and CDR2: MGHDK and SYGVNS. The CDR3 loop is CASSRDGLVMTQYF. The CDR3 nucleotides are TGTGCCAGCAGTCGTGATGGACTAGTCATGACCCAGTACTTC.

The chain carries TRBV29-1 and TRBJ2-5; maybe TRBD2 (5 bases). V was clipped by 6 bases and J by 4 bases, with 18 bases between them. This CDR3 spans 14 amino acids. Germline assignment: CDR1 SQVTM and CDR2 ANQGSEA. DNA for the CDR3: TGCAGCGTGAACCGTGGAACCCGGGGAGAGACCCAGTACTTC. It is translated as CSVNRGTRGETQYF. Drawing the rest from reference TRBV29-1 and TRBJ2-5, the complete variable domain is SAVISQKPSRDICQRGTSLTIQCQVDSQVTMMFWYRQQPGQSLTLIATANQGSEATYESGFVIDKFPISRPNLTFSTLTVSNMSPEDSSIYLCSVNRGTRGETQYFGPGTRLLVL.

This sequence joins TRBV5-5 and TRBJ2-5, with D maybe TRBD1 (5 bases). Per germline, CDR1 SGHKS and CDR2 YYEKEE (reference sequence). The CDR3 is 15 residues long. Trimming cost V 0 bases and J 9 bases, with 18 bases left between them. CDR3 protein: CASSLAGHATEPQYF. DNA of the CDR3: TGTGCCAGCAGCTTGGCCGGACACGCCACGGAGCCCCAGTACTTC.

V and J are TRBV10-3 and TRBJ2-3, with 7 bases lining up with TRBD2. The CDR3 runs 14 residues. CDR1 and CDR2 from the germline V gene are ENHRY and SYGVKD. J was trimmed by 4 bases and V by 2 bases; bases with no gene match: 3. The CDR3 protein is CAISEQTSPDTQYF. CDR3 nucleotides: TGTGCCATCAGTGAGCAGACTAGCCCAGATACGCAGTATTTT.

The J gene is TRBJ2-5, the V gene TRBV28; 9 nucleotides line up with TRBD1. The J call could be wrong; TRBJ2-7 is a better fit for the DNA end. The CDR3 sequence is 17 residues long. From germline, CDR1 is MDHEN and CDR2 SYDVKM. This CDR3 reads CASSQIPGTGSSYEQYF. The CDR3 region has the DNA TGTGCCAGCAGTCAAATCCCCGGGACAGGGAGCTCCTACGAGCAGTACTTC.

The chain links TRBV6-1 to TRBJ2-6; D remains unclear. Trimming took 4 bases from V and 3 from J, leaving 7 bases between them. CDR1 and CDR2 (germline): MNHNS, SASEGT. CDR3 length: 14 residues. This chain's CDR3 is CASSGGGGANVLTF. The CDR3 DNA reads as TGTGCCAGCAGTGGCGGCGGTGGGGCCAACGTCCTGACTTTC.

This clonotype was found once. The CDR3 bases are TGTGCCAGCAGCGACGGATCTAATGAAAAACTGTTTTTT. Its protein product is CASSDGSNEKLFF. This rearrangement joins TRBV5-6 to TRBJ1-4; the D is unclear. The CDR3 runs 13 residues. The ends were cut back, 4 bases at V and 3 bases at J, with 7 bases in the middle. Germline V gives CDR1 SGHDT, CDR2 YYEEEE.

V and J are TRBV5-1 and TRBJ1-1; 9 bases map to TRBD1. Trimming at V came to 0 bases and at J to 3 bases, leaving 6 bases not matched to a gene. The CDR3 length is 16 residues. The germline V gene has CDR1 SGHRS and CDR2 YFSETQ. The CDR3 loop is CASSLGDRGADTEAFF. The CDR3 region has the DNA TGCGCCAGCAGCTTGGGAGACAGGGGGGCAGACACTGAAGCTTTCTTT.

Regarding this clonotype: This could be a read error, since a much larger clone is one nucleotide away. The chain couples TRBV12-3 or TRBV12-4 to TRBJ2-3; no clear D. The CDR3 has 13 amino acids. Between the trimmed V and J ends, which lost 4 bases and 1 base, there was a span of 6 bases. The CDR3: CASSCRGTDTQYF. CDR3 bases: TGTGCCAGCAGTTGTCGAGGCACAGATACGCAGTATTTT.